One and the same sample provided the 22 T cell receptor beta chains below, sequenced in a study of PD-1 blockade in classical Hodgkin lymphoma. Exposure to brentuximab vedotin varied, and each patient had relapsed following autologous stem cell transplantation. Method: immunoSEQ multiplex PCR; TCRdb's copy keeps in-frame clones and lacks some. Counted here are approximately 65,000 clones, approximately 88% occurring once; the ten biggest clones make up under 15%. Sequences were derived from peripheral blood mononuclear cells (PBMCs), sampled at baseline. The receptors were gathered from a human donor with classical Hodgkin lymphoma.

The V call is TRBV28, the J call TRBJ2-1; D gene uncertain. The CDR3 is 15 residues long. Trimming took 2 bases from V and 8 from J, leaving 16 bases between them. CDR1 is MDHEN and CDR2 is SYDVKM in the germline V gene. The CDR3 nucleotides are TGTGCCAGCAGTTTAAACACCTATACCGCAGATGAGCAGTTCTTC. Translation: CASSLNTYTADEQFF.

The chain joins TRBV9 to TRBJ2-3; TRBD1 or TRBD2 may be the D gene (5 bases each). The length of the CDR3 is 14 residues. V lost 5 bases to trimming and J lost 3 bases, with 13 bases between them. Germline CDR1 and CDR2: SGDLS and YYNGEE. The CDR3 is CASRTGTETDTQYF. CDR3 nucleotide sequence: TGTGCCAGCAGAACCGGGACGGAGACAGATACGCAGTATTTT.

This sequence joins TRBV25-1 and TRBJ2-7; unclear D gene. The CDR3 contains 14 residues. CDR1 and CDR2 (germline): MGHDK, SYGVNS. Trimming shortened V by 7 bases and J by 5 bases, and 18 bases separated the two germline ends. DNA of the CDR3: TGTGCCAGCACAAATGGTCGGTTTCTGAACGAGCAGTACTTC. Translating gives CASTNGRFLNEQYF.

The chain recombines TRBV2 with TRBJ2-4; no reliable D call. Per the germline V gene, CDR1 is SNHLY and CDR2 is FYNNEI. This CDR3 is 18 amino acids long. V lost 2 bases and J lost 0, with 17 bases in between. The CDR3 nucleotides read TGTGCCAGCAGTGAAAGATGGGCAGGTGTGAAAGCCAAAAACATTCAGTACTTC. Amino acid sequence: CASSERWAGVKAKNIQYF.

Only one count was recorded for this clone. The chain combines TRBV11-3 with TRBJ1-4; 9 nucleotides agree with TRBD1. Germline CDR1 reads SGHNT; CDR2 reads YENEEA. This CDR3 comprises 16 residues. The J segment lost 3 bases and the V segment lost 5 bases, leaving 7 bases of the junction unmatched. The CDR3 region has the DNA TGTGCCAGCAGCACTAACAGGGGGCACTCTAATGAAAAACTGTTTTTT. As protein: CASSTNRGHSNEKLFF.

The chain couples TRBV30 to TRBJ2-2, with 7 bases matching TRBD1. The V segment lost 4 bases and the J segment 6 bases; nucleotides outside the gene matches: 5. Germline V gene lookup returns CDR1 GTSNPN and CDR2 SVGIG (reference sequence). The CDR3 covers 13 residues. This CDR3 reads CAWTPGQAGELFF. The CDR3 DNA is TGTGCCTGGACCCCCGGACAGGCCGGGGAGCTGTTTTTT.

V gene TRBV7-6 combines with J gene TRBJ1-4; D is ambiguous. Trimming stripped 1 base from V and 1 base from J, with 13 bases between. CDR3 length: 17 amino acids. CDR1 is SGHVS and CDR2 is FNYEAQ in the germline V gene. As DNA, the CDR3 is TGTGCCAGCAGCTTAGAAGTTCAGACCCGAACTAATGAAAAACTGTTTTTT. It is translated as CASSLEVQTRTNEKLFF.

This chain links TRBV6-6 with TRBJ2-5, with TRBD2 matching 8 bases. Germline-derived CDR1 and CDR2 are MNHNY and SVGAGI (reference sequence). The CDR3 is 15 amino acids. V shed 6 bases and J 5 bases; nucleotides not matched to a gene: 11. CDR3 in DNA: TGTGCCAGCAGGCTACTAGCGGCGGGCCTGGAGACCCAGTACTTC. As protein: CASRLLAAGLETQYF.

The CDR3 nucleotides are TGCGCCAGCAGTCAATACCGGGACAGAGAACCCTCTGGAAACACCATATATTTT. As protein: CASSQYRDREPSGNTIYF. V gene TRBV23-1 combines with J gene TRBJ1-3, with TRBD1 identical over 7 bases. TRBV23-1 is classed as an ORF, of uncertain function. This CDR3 is built from 18 residues. V lost 1 base to trimming and J lost 0 bases; unmatched junction nucleotides: 9.

The chain carries TRBV11-3 and TRBJ2-3; D is unresolved. V was cut by 1 base and J by 0 bases, with 5 bases left in between. Looked up from germline, CDR1 is SGHNT and CDR2 is YENEEA. The CDR3 sequence is 14 residues long. The CDR3 here is CASSLVTSTDTQYF. In DNA form, the CDR3 reads TGTGCCAGCAGCTTAGTCACTAGCACAGATACGCAGTATTTT. Filled out from reference TRBV11-3 and TRBJ2-3, the complete variable domain reads EAGVVQSPRYKIIEKKQPVAFWCNPISGHNTLYWYLQNLGQGPELLIRYENEEAVDDSQLPKDRFSAERLKGVDSTLKIQPAELGDSAVYLCASSLVTSTDTQYFGPGTRLTVL.

CDR3 amino acids: CASSRRQFNQPQHF. The CDR3 coding sequence is TGTGCCAGCAGCCGAAGACAGTTCAATCAGCCCCAGCATTTT. The gene calls are TRBV5-6 and TRBJ1-5; D perhaps matches TRBD1 (5 bases). The CDR3 length is 14 residues. Per germline, CDR1 SGHDT and CDR2 YYEEEE. Trimming shortened V by 4 bases and J by 3 bases, and 11 bases separated the two germline ends.

This clone has a handful of counts. The gene calls are TRBV6-6 and TRBJ2-2; possible D gene TRBD1, 7 bases. Germline V gene data show CDR1 as MNHNY and CDR2 as SVGAGI (reference sequence). V was cut by 6 bases and J by 1 base, with 15 bases left in between. The CDR3 is 16 residues long. CDR3 in amino acids: CASSRHRGGNTGELFF. The DNA of the CDR3 is TGTGCCAGCAGCCGCCACAGGGGAGGGAACACCGGGGAGCTGTTTTTT.

This chain links TRBV19 with TRBJ2-4, with 7 bases lining up with TRBD1. The CDR3 is made up of 14 amino acids. V lost 8 bases, J lost 0 bases, and 4 bases stayed unmatched. From germline, CDR1 is LNHDA and CDR2 SQIVND (reference sequence). CDR3 DNA sequence: TGTGCCAGTGAATACAGGGGAGCCAAAAACATTCAGTACTTC. It specifies CASEYRGAKNIQYF.

The V call is TRBV7-9, the J call TRBJ1-5; D not certain. The CDR3 contains 17 residues. Germline V lookup: CDR1 SEHNR, CDR2 FQNEAQ (reference sequence). Trimming removed 1 base at V and 8 bases at J, with 21 bases between. CDR3 DNA sequence: TGTGCCAGCAGCTTAGAGACCACGGCCGCCAGGATCGAGCCCCAGCATTTT. It is translated as CASSLETTAARIEPQHF.

The sample holds one count of this clone. The CDR3 region is CASGGGYNSPLHF. The CDR3 DNA sequence: TGTGCCAGCGGCGGGGGCTATAATTCACCCCTCCACTTT. The rearrangement links TRBV2 to TRBJ1-6, with D tentatively TRBD1 (5 bases). Per germline, CDR1 SNHLY and CDR2 FYNNEI. This CDR3 comprises 13 residues. V was trimmed by 8 bases and J by 3 bases, leaving 8 bases between them.

The chain uses TRBV6-4 and TRBJ2-1; unclear D gene. Germline V gives CDR1 MRHNA, CDR2 SNTAGT. Trimming took 6 bases from V and 0 from J, leaving 12 bases between them. The CDR3 runs 15 residues. Written as DNA, the CDR3 is TGTGCCAGCAGCCCGGACGGAAGCTCCTACAATGAGCAGTTCTTC. Translation: CASSPDGSSYNEQFF.

This clone was observed a single time. This chain uses TRBV6-5 with TRBJ1-1; D uncertain. The CDR3 is made up of 13 amino acids. Trimming stripped 7 bases from V and 11 bases from J, with 20 bases between. CDR1 MNHEY and CDR2 SVGAGI come from the germline V gene. The chain's CDR3 is CASTINQQVVAFF. The CDR3 DNA reads TGTGCCAGCACCATTAATCAGCAGGTGGTCGCTTTCTTT.

The CDR3 nucleotides are TGTGCCAGCAGTTCGACACAGCCCCAGCATTTT. Protein: CASSSTQPQHF. The chain employs TRBV28 and TRBJ1-5, with unresolved D. Trimming took 4 bases from V and 7 from J, leaving 5 bases between them. The CDR3 consists of 11 residues. Looked up from germline, CDR1 is MDHEN and CDR2 is SYDVKM. The whole variable domain, filled in from reference TRBV28 and TRBJ1-5, reads DVKVTQSSRYLVKRTGEKVFLECVQDMDHENMFWYRQDPGLGLRLIYFSYDVKMKEKGDIPEGYSVSREKKERFSLILESASTNQTSMYLCASSSTQPQHFGDGTRLSIL.

The gene calls are TRBV18 and TRBJ2-5, with a weak D call TRBD1 (7 bases). CDR1 and CDR2 from the germline V gene are KGHSH and LQKENI. The CDR3 contains 13 residues. V was shortened by 7 bases and J by 3 bases, with 12 bases between the two germline ends. The CDR3 DNA sequence: TGTGCCAGCTTTTCCAGGGGGGAAGAGACCCAGTACTTC. This sequence encodes CASFSRGEETQYF.

This sequence joins TRBV27 and TRBJ2-7; 7 bases are shared with TRBD1. CDR3 length equals 15 residues. Per germline, CDR1 MNHEY and CDR2 SMNVEV (reference sequence). J lost 2 bases, V lost 5 bases, and 9 bases had no gene match. In DNA form, the CDR3 reads TGTGCCAGCAGTCCCGGGACAGCCTTCACCTACGAGCAGTACTTC. Translation: CASSPGTAFTYEQYF.

The chain recombines TRBV18 with TRBJ2-3; D might be TRBD1 or TRBD2, each matching 6 bases. CDR3 length: 16 amino acids. From germline, CDR1 is KGHSH and CDR2 LQKENI. Trimming took 2 bases from V and 2 from J, leaving 14 bases between them. The DNA for the CDR3 is TGTGCCAGCTCACCAGGGGGGCCGGGAATCACAGATACGCAGTATTTT. Residues: CASSPGGPGITDTQYF.

This sequence joins TRBV2 and TRBJ1-5; 7 bases map to TRBD1. Trimming at V came to 4 bases and at J to 3 bases, leaving 9 bases not matched to a gene. Germline V gene sequence: CDR1 SNHLY, CDR2 FYNNEI. This CDR3 has 16 amino acids. The CDR3 loop reads CASSGGRGPHNQPQHF. The CDR3 DNA reads as TGTGCCAGCAGTGGTGGAAGGGGGCCCCACAATCAGCCCCAGCATTTT.